A single sample gave rise to the 23 T cell receptor beta chains below, sequenced in a study of blood T cell repertoires in COVID-19. The data were produced by immunoSEQ multiplex PCR, yet TCRdb's version contains in-frame clones alone and is incomplete. This repertoire shows about 380,000 clones, around 89% found once; its top ten account for 1.2%. The sequenced sample was peripheral blood. These TCRs come from a man aged 35 to 55 with acute or convalescent COVID-19.

This chain links TRBV4-1 with TRBJ1-1; tentatively, D is TRBD1 (6 bases). The CDR3 length is 14 residues. V lost 4 bases and J 4 bases, leaving 13 bases between the germline ends. The germline V gene has CDR1 MGHRA and CDR2 YSYEKL. This chain's CDR3 is CASSLKQGGTEAFF. The CDR3 DNA follows: TGCGCCAGCAGCCTCAAACAGGGTGGCACTGAAGCTTTCTTT.

The chain employs TRBV15 and TRBJ2-7, with D possibly being TRBD1 (6 bases). Looked up from germline, CDR1 is LNHNV and CDR2 is YYDKDF (reference sequence). The CDR3 loop spans 15 amino acids. The V end lost 4 bases, the J end lost 2 bases, and 15 bases lay between the germline ends. CDR3 DNA sequence: TGTGCCACCAGCACCGCCGGGGACAAAACCTACGAGCAGTACTTC. Translated: CATSTAGDKTYEQYF.

The J gene is TRBJ1-1, the V gene TRBV6-5; no clear D. Per germline, CDR1 MNHEY and CDR2 SVGAGI. The CDR3 totals 14 residues. V lost 5 bases to trimming and J lost 4 bases, with 14 bases between them. CDR3 sequence (DNA): TGTGCCAGCAGTCCCGCGGGATCCCTCACTGAAGCTTTCTTT. This encodes CASSPAGSLTEAFF.

The CDR3 nucleotides read TGTGCCAGCGCGACAGGCAATACTGGAAACACCATATATTTT. Protein product: CASATGNTGNTIYF. The chain is built from TRBV6-5 and TRBJ1-3; possible D gene TRBD1, 6 bases. CDR1 MNHEY and CDR2 SVGAGI come from the germline V gene. Deletions cut 8 bases from V and 2 bases from J, with 13 bases between. The CDR3 runs to 14 residues.

The chain combines TRBV28 with TRBJ2-4; no reliable D call. Trimming removed 6 bases at V and 0 bases at J, with 15 bases between. Looked up from germline, CDR1 is MDHEN and CDR2 is SYDVKM. CDR3 size: 16 residues. CDR3 sequence reads: CASRTNSDLAKNIQYF. In nucleotides, the CDR3 is TGTGCCAGCAGGACCAACTCAGACTTAGCCAAAAACATTCAGTACTTC.

V gene TRBV11-2 combines with J gene TRBJ1-5; D might be TRBD1 (6 bases). The V end lost 5 bases, the J end lost 7 bases, and 15 bases lay between the germline ends. This CDR3 has 14 amino acids. CDR1 and CDR2 from the germline V gene are SGHAT and FQNNGV. The CDR3 DNA is TGTGCCAGCAGCCCACCAGGGGCGGCGCAGCCCCAGCATTTT. As protein: CASSPPGAAQPQHF. Full variable domain (outside the CDR3, taken from reference TRBV11-2 and TRBJ1-5): EAGVAQSPRYKIIEKRQSVAFWCNPISGHATLYWYQQILGQGPKLLIQFQNNGVVDDSQLPKDRFSAERLKGVDSTLKIQPAKLEDSAVYLCASSPPGAAQPQHFGDGTRLSIL.

This clone was seen a single time. The chain joins TRBV7-6 to TRBJ2-3; 8 bases map to TRBD2. The V and J ends lost 4 bases and 2 bases, in that order; junction bases with no gene match: 8. The CDR3 is 16 residues long. Germline V CDR1 and CDR2: SGHVS, FNYEAQ. As DNA, the CDR3 is TGTGCCAGCAGCTCCCCGGGGGGGCTAAACACAGATACGCAGTATTTT. Translating gives CASSSPGGLNTDTQYF.

The chain links TRBV3-1 (or the pseudogene TRBV3-2) to TRBJ1-1; a possible D gene is TRBD1 (6 bases). Germline assignment: CDR1 LGHDT and CDR2 YNNKEL (reference sequence). This CDR3 is 16 amino acids long. Trimming shortened V by 3 bases and J by 1 base, and 15 bases separated the two germline ends. CDR3 region: CASSHPGQMGNTEAFF. The DNA of the CDR3 is TGTGCCAGCAGCCACCCAGGACAGATGGGGAACACTGAAGCTTTCTTT.

This clone was counted only a few times. The chain carries TRBV11-2 and TRBJ2-1, with TRBD2 matching 7 bases. This CDR3 comprises 18 residues. Germline V CDR1 and CDR2: SGHAT, FQNNGV. The J segment lost 7 bases and the V segment lost 1 base, leaving 16 bases of the junction unmatched. The CDR3 nucleotides read TGTGCCAGCAGCTTAGTAGTCGTCGGGATCTCCGGGAGGAATGAGCAGTTCTTC. It translates to CASSLVVVGISGRNEQFF.

This clone has more than one count but fewer than ten. V and J are TRBV4-2 and TRBJ2-2; 7 positions agree with TRBD2. CDR1 and CDR2 from the germline V gene are LGHNA and YNFKEQ. Trimming removed 2 bases from V and 2 bases from J; junction bases left unmatched: 2. The CDR3 sequence is 15 residues long. CDR3 coding DNA: TGTGCCAGCAGCCAACCGGGACTAAACACCGGGGAGCTGTTTTTT. It specifies CASSQPGLNTGELFF.

The rearrangement uses TRBV2 and TRBJ1-1; D is unclear. The ends were cut back, 5 bases at V and 4 bases at J, with 8 bases in the middle. Germline assignment: CDR1 SNHLY and CDR2 FYNNEI. The CDR3 extends over 12 amino acids. CDR3 bases: TGTGCCAGCAGTATGAGCGGCACTGAAGCTTTCTTT. This gives the protein CASSMSGTEAFF.

The rearrangement joins TRBV27 to TRBJ1-2; TRBD1 aligns across 8 bases. CDR3 size: 14 residues. Germline V lookup: CDR1 MNHEY, CDR2 SMNVEV (reference sequence). Unmatched junction bases numbered 5, after V lost 4 bases and J lost 4 bases. CDR3 amino acids: CASSSDREVYGYTF. CDR3 bases: TGTGCCAGCAGTTCGGACAGGGAAGTCTATGGCTACACCTTC.

This chain connects TRBV28 to TRBJ2-6, with 9 bases fitting TRBD1. CDR3 length: 19 amino acids. Germline V lookup: CDR1 MDHEN, CDR2 SYDVKM. V shed 5 bases and J 1 base; nucleotides not matched to a gene: 12. The CDR3 DNA sequence: TGTGCCAGCAGTCTTCTTATGGGACAGGGAAGGTCTGGGGCCAACGTCCTGACTTTC. It codes for CASSLLMGQGRSGANVLTF.

The V gene is TRBV2, the J gene TRBJ1-1; D remains unclear. The CDR3 is made up of 11 amino acids. Per germline, CDR1 SNHLY and CDR2 FYNNEI. Trimming took 9 bases from V and 4 from J, leaving 9 bases between them. CDR3 region: CARRVGTEAFF. DNA for the CDR3: TGTGCCAGGAGAGTTGGCACTGAAGCTTTCTTT.

V is TRBV11-2 and J is TRBJ1-2, with 12 bases matching TRBD1. V lost 0 bases and J lost 8; bases outside the gene matches: 7. Germline V gene lookup returns CDR1 SGHAT and CDR2 FQNNGV. The CDR3 is 16 residues long. CDR3 nucleotides: TGTGCCAGCAGCTTAGAAGGGGACAGGGGGCTCGGAGGCTACACCTTC. Residues: CASSLEGDRGLGGYTF.

In DNA form, the CDR3 reads TGCGCCAGCAGCTTGGCGGCTAGCGAGGATACGCAGTATTTT. It encodes CASSLAASEDTQYF. The J gene is TRBJ2-3, the V gene TRBV5-1, with D possibly TRBD2 on 6 matching bases. Looked up from germline, CDR1 is SGHRS and CDR2 is YFSETQ. V lost 0 bases, J lost 6 bases, and 11 bases lay in between. This CDR3 has 14 residues.

CDR3 nucleotide sequence: TGTGCCAGCAGTCCCAGGGTTGGGGAGCAGTACTTC. Translating it yields CASSPRVGEQYF. V is TRBV28 and J is TRBJ2-7; a weak D match, TRBD1 (5 bases). Trimming stripped 5 bases from V and 7 bases from J, with 12 bases between. The germline gives CDR1 MDHEN, CDR2 SYDVKM. This CDR3 is 12 amino acids long.

The rearrangement links TRBV4-1 to TRBJ1-4, with D unclear. With 4 bases removed from V and 7 bases from J, the gap between germline ends came to 10 bases. CDR1 and CDR2 (germline): MGHRA, YSYEKL. This CDR3 is built from 13 residues. CDR3 DNA: TGCGCCAGCAGCCCATTAGAGGTTGAAAAACTGTTTTTT. As protein: CASSPLEVEKLFF.

The chain couples TRBV11-2 to TRBJ2-3, with TRBD2 matching over 12 bases. J was trimmed by 6 bases and V by 0 bases; bases with no gene match: 7. The CDR3 consists of 17 residues. The germline V gene has CDR1 SGHAT and CDR2 FQNNGV. CDR3 in amino acids: CASSLDLGLAGLDTQYF. The CDR3 nucleotides are TGTGCCAGCAGCTTAGATCTCGGACTAGCGGGACTTGATACGCAGTATTTT.

The J gene is TRBJ2-1, the V gene TRBV27; 12 nucleotides match TRBD1. Germline CDR1 reads MNHEY; CDR2 reads SMNVEV (reference sequence). The CDR3 spans 15 residues. The V segment lost 4 bases and the J segment 12 bases; nucleotides outside the gene matches: 10. Here the CDR3 reads CASSWPGQGASGQFF. CDR3 bases: TGTGCCAGCAGTTGGCCGGGACAGGGGGCCTCTGGGCAGTTCTTC.

V gene TRBV27 combines with J gene TRBJ2-1, with 7 bases lining up with TRBD2. Germline assignment: CDR1 MNHEY and CDR2 SMNVEV (reference sequence). CDR3 size: 14 residues. V was pared by 9 bases and J by 7 bases, with 12 bases of the junction left unmatched. The DNA for the CDR3 is TGTGCCAGTTCGACTAGCCCCGGGGGGAATGAGCAGTTCTTC. It specifies CASSTSPGGNEQFF.

CDR3 sequence: CASSPGTGEQPQHF. DNA of the CDR3: TGTGCCAGCAGCCCCGGGACAGGGGAACAGCCCCAGCATTTT. J is TRBJ1-5 and V is TRBV5-4; the match to TRBD1 covers 10 bases. Germline V CDR1 and CDR2: SGHNT, YYREEE (reference sequence). The CDR3 loop spans 14 amino acids. After removal of 4 bases from V and 7 bases from J, the junction contained 5 bases not matched to a gene.

V and J are TRBV27 and TRBJ1-2; TRBD1 matches at 8 bases. V shed 0 bases and J 4 bases; nucleotides not matched to a gene: 16. The germline V gene has CDR1 MNHEY and CDR2 SMNVEV (reference sequence). The CDR3 spans 19 residues. The CDR3 spells CASSLSRAGGRTLGYGYTF. CDR3 nucleotide sequence: TGTGCCAGCAGTTTATCTAGGGCAGGGGGCAGAACATTGGGCTATGGCTACACCTTC.